This is a list of T cell receptor beta chains from one sample in a study of T cell changes during pregnancy in multiple sclerosis. Here immunoSEQ multiplex PCR was the method, and the copy in TCRdb shows in-frame clones only, minus some. The sample holds tens of thousands of clones, roughly 93% seen once. Here the sequenced sample was CD8+ T cells from peripheral blood mononuclear cells, taken in the second trimester of pregnancy. Receptor source: a female donor with multiple sclerosis, enrolled in a pregnancy study. CDR3s include the opening cysteine and the closing phenylalanine or tryptophan.

V gene	CDR3 protein
TRBV6-4	CASSDYSGDTDTQYF
TRBV4-3	CASSQGQGPNEKLFF
TRBV29-1	CSVPSQDSAGNEQFF
TRBV19	CASLERDRGAGGELFF
TRBV6-5	CASSYTSDSSYEQYF
TRBV19	CASSIIEGERFYGYTF
TRBV10-1	CASSEYPTGQSYNEQFF
TRBV4-3	CASSQDRGYSNQPQHF
TRBV27	CASGGGYEQYF
TRBV2	CASSRGLAGGGSYNEQFF
TRBV6-1	CASRTGGWTEAFF
TRBV19	CASGGTGGPYEQYF
TRBV29-1	CSIPRGSYGYTF
TRBV27	CASSSRVPGEPQHF
TRBV11-2	CASSQSLIGNTIYF
TRBV27	CASSLAGGPNEQFF
TRBV12-5	CASGPIDSAGYTF
TRBV7-9	CASTTTNIGSSWF
TRBV5-1	CASTIGQGQETQYF
TRBV27	CASRRDSHSNQPQHF
TRBV13	CASSMGLRLNEQFF
TRBV29-1	CSAKIAGGGYNEQFF
TRBV29-1	CSVPPVGAPETQYF
TRBV15	CATSLLGLAGGWNEQFF
TRBV12-5	CASGHSNPYEQYF
TRBV5-1	CASSLSSGWGYEQYF
TRBV11-2	CASSLAGASYEQYF
TRBV13	CASSFWGGGRNEQFF
TRBV30	CAWSPLAERRSDTQYF
TRBV4-1	CASSQEGRSGNTIYF
TRBV4-1	CASSPFDRGADEAFF
TRBV10-1	CATATSLNNEQFF
TRBV4-2	CASSQDSTGVYGYTF
TRBV19	CASSIRRDQPQHF
TRBV9	CASSEGDRDYGYTF
TRBV13	CASSLSRGSQVHEQYF
TRBV15	CATSRAQQGMTETQYF
TRBV5-1	CASTAGTRAYEQYF
TRBV5-4	CASSLVGTGYGNEKLFF
TRBV23-1	CASSQSDSINTEAFF
TRBV19	CARLGPWGEQYF